This T cell receptor (beta chain) was sequenced in a study of Graves' ophthalmopathy and Graves' hyperthyroidism. As regards this clonotype: What it recognizes is unknown. A junction boundary mismatches the germline segment, possibly from a read error.

Disease in donors with ophthalmopathy had moderate-to-severe activity, CAS ≥3, NOSPECS ≥4 and under 3 months' duration. The authors diagnosed from clinical symptoms, serum thyroxine, TRAb, thyroid ultrasound and orbital computed tomography. PBMCs were isolated by Ficoll-Paque density gradient centrifugation, using 7.5 to 10 ml of fresh peripheral blood as the starting material. Study-wide points: Blood also carried most expanded thyroid clonotypes exceeding 0.001 frequency.

RNA transcripts provided the template for amplifying TCR beta CDR3 regions. First-round RT-PCR with HTBI primers preceded a second-round multiplex PCR. TCRdb re-called the multiplex PCR reads with MiXCR, one entry per CDR3 protein. The table includes hundreds of thousands of distinct CDR3 sequences, roughly two fifths detected once. Germline assignment: CDR1 ENHRY and CDR2 SYGVKD. CDR3 length equals 14 residues. The sequence derives from an adult man with Graves' ophthalmopathy. Sequences were obtained from peripheral blood. The V and J genes are TRBV10-3 and TRBJ2-2; D gene ambiguous. The chain's CDR3 is CASSEGPPGGELFF. In nucleotides, the CDR3 is TGTGCCAGCAGTGAAGGGCCACCCGGTGGGGAGCTGTTTTTT.